The T cell receptor (beta chain) under discussion was sequenced for a study of beta chain features in type 1 diabetes. Overall study results and limits: Cells with high TCR expression could be over-represented by cDNA sequencing. Within the patient group, naive, central memory and Treg TCRB repertoires appeared more similar to each other than within healthy donors. Among all four CD4+ subsets, Type 1 diabetes patients had TCRB CDR3s that were moderately but significantly shorter.

A single heparinised draw of about 120 mL on average was taken per donor. CD45RO/CCR7/CD25/CD127/CD95/CD27 sorting isolated CD4+ naive, central memory, regulatory and stem cell-like memory cells. TCRB transcripts that were expressed got sequenced, as all of the isolated RNA had been reverse transcribed. Profiling relied on immunoSEQ multiplex PCR, and the TCRdb table lists in-frame clones only, not all of them. Among nearly 700,000 clones, 13% were seen once, and the ten largest hold less than 0.025%. This CDR3 contains 17 residues. After removal of 6 bases from V and 0 bases from J, the junction contained 9 bases not matched to a gene. Per the germline V gene, CDR1 is LNHDA and CDR2 is SQIVND (reference sequence). The sample holds a few counts of this clone. No antigen is known for it.

The V gene is TRBV19, the J gene TRBJ2-2, with 8 positions matching TRBD1. This TCR came from a man younger than 35 with type 1 diabetes. Input material: naive CD4+ T cells from blood. The CDR3 loop reads CASSVAPGQANTGELFF. In DNA form, the CDR3 reads TGTGCCAGTAGCGTTGCCCCGGGACAGGCGAACACCGGGGAGCTGTTTTTT.